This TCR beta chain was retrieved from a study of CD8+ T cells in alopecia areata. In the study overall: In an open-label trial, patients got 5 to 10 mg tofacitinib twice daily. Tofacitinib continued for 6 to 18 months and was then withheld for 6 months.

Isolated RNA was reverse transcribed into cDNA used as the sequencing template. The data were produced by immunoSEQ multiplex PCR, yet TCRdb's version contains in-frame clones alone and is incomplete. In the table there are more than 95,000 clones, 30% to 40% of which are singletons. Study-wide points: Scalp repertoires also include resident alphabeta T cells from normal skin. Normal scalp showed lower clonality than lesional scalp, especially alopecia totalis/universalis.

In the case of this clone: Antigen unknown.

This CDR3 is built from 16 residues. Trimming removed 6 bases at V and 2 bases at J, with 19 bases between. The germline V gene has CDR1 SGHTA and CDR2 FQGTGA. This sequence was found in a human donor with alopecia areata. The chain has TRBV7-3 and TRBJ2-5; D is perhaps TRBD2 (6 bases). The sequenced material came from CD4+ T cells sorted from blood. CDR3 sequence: CASSSRDSPSQETQYF. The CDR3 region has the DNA TGTGCCAGCAGTTCCCGGGACTCACCCTCTCAAGAGACCCAGTACTTC.